This T cell receptor (beta chain) was sequenced for a study of blood T cell repertoires in COVID-19 (TCRdb year 2020). Regarding the study in general: The collaborator samples originated in the United States, Italy and Spain and spanned the acute and convalescent phases of COVID-19. The prospective study material was composed of cDNA or gDNA derived from T cells, B-cell-depleted T cells, or PBMCs. Deeply sampled blood TCRbeta repertoires from subjects exposed to, actively infected with, or recovered from COVID-19 were included in the dataset. A freely available public database, intended as a resource for researchers studying the immune response to SARS-CoV-2, is where the repertoires were released. Samples were obtained from the ongoing ImmuneRACE study (first 160 participants) and from approximately 1,200 subjects provided by 6 global collaborators. Sample metadata almost always included a de-identified subject ID, COVID-19 status, age in years and sex. HLA class I and class II types, where available, came from metadata supplied by the sample provider rather than from assay-based typing. What the work shows at the level of the full study, not this receptor alone: The quantity of clinical and demographic metadata differed by source and by participant and was supplied without curation.

Germline trimming amounts to 9 bases on V and 1 base on J, with 6 as the count of junction bases outside the gene matches. The CDR3 starts with the cysteine, ends with the phenylalanine, and has 15 residues. Solely the CDR3 DNA is kept, with 45 bases framed from the first base. Looking up the germline V gene yields CDR1 SGHRS and CDR2 YFSETQ. Each collaborating institution followed its own protocols to collect whole blood in K2EDTA tubes. For TCRbeta analysis, collaborators shipped samples as frozen whole blood, isolated PBMCs, or DNA extracted from either of those sample types. TCRbeta CDR3 regions were amplified from genomic DNA using the immunoSEQ Assay, a bias-controlled multiplex PCR. The paper's processing steps were these. The number of nucleated cells in each sample was estimated by amplification of reference gene primers within the assay. To quantify the absolute abundance of each unique TCRbeta CDR3 rearrangement, sequence reads were collapsed and filtered. Productive Simpson clonality was computed per sample as the square root of Simpson's diversity index over productive rearrangements. As stored in TCRdb, this immuneACCESS dataset retains in-frame rearrangements with V and J assigned. A fraction of the clones does not appear; measured against another copy, unresolved V genes explain less than half of the discrepancy, and the remainder lacks a known reason. From that table come the V and J calls and clone size; the DNA was used to work out D and trimming. Within this sample are about 330,000 clones, with 88% of them counted one time only. Roughly 4.1% of the sample belongs to the ten largest clones.

This clone showed up just a few times. Its antigen specificity is not known. Within one base of it there is no much larger clone, and no base qualities were kept. The sequence was collected from a woman aged 45-60 years with active or convalescent COVID-19. This chain joins TRBV5-1 to TRBJ2-1; 11 bases in the junction line up with TRBD2. What was sequenced was peripheral blood. The CDR3 region has the sequence CATATSGASYNEQFF. The bases read TGCGCCACCGCGACTAGCGGGGCATCCTACAATGAGCAGTTCTTC.